This T cell receptor (beta chain) was found in a study of shared clonotypes between healthy human individuals. The study's findings and limits: When naive CD4 clonotypes were compared across several donors, around 5% were shared. Memory subsets had estimated richness that was generally smaller than that of naive subsets.

V dropped 7 bases and J dropped 5; count of bases not matched to a gene: 11. This CDR3 comprises 15 residues. The V gene's germline CDR1 is SNHLY and CDR2 FYNNEI. For this clone: Its antigen remains unidentified.

The method was immunoSEQ multiplex PCR; TCRdb's version includes in-frame clones alone and lacks a portion of them. The repertoire consists of some 350,000 clones, with around 72% occurring once and the leading ten covering 10%. Source material: memory CD4+ T cells sorted from blood. Subset in this sample: CD45RA-negative fraction. The source of this sequence is a man aged 25-40 years in good health. The chain combines TRBV2 with TRBJ2-1; 7 nucleotides agree with TRBD1. The CDR3 DNA follows: TGTGCCAGCAATTTAGACAGGGTCCCTGACAATGAGCAGTTCTTC. Its protein product is CASNLDRVPDNEQFF.